This is a list of T cell receptor beta chains from one sample in a study of T cell responses to AZD1222 COVID-19 vaccine. Assay: immunoSEQ multiplex PCR; the TCRdb copy retains only in-frame clones and omits some. Of around 100,000 clones listed, about 90% are singletons. The sequencing used peripheral blood, collected on day 0 of AZD1222 vaccination. The receptors come from an adult in good health. CDR3s include the opening cysteine and the closing phenylalanine or tryptophan. The D gene is left open where the match is weak. Rows may omit the clone size; those that give it use once, few, many or a size class.

J gene: TRBJ1-2; V gene: TRBV6-2/TRBV6-3; D gene: -; clone size: few; CDR3 protein: CASSFPSHGYTF; CDR3 DNA: TGTGCCAGCAGTTTCCCAAGTCATGGCTACACCTTC
J gene: TRBJ1-3; V gene: TRBV6-5; D gene: -; clone size: -; CDR3 protein: CASSYSPGAKGNTIYF; CDR3 DNA: TGTGCCAGCAGTTACTCGCCGGGGGCGAAAGGAAACACCATATATTTT
J gene: TRBJ1-5; V gene: TRBV16; D gene: -; clone size: few; CDR3 protein: CASSQNSRQPQHF; CDR3 DNA: TGTGCCAGCAGCCAAAATTCTCGTCAGCCCCAGCATTTT
J gene: TRBJ2-1; V gene: TRBV4-2; D gene: -; clone size: once; CDR3 protein: CASKIEGSDEQFF; CDR3 DNA: TGTGCCAGCAAAATCGAGGGGAGCGATGAGCAGTTCTTC
J gene: TRBJ2-2; V gene: TRBV7-6; D gene: -; clone size: -; CDR3 protein: CASSLDPGGFGELFF; CDR3 DNA: TGTGCCAGCAGCTTAGATCCGGGGGGCTTCGGGGAGCTGTTTTTT
J gene: TRBJ2-2; V gene: TRBV27; D gene: -; clone size: -; CDR3 protein: CASSLLRAGELFF; CDR3 DNA: TGTGCCAGCAGTTTATTGCGGGCCGGGGAGCTGTTTTTT
J gene: TRBJ2-4; V gene: TRBV7-2; D gene: TRBD2; clone size: -; CDR3 protein: CASSLGVGRAAGNIQYF; CDR3 DNA: TGTGCCAGCAGCTTAGGGGTTGGTCGAGCAGCGGGGAACATTCAGTACTTC
J gene: TRBJ1-2; V gene: TRBV5-1; D gene: -; clone size: -; CDR3 protein: CASSLDTDGYTF; CDR3 DNA: TGCGCCAGCAGCTTGGATACAGATGGCTACACCTTC
J gene: TRBJ1-5; V gene: TRBV2; D gene: -; clone size: -; CDR3 protein: CASSETGPVTRPQHF; CDR3 DNA: TGTGCCAGCAGCGAGACAGGTCCCGTTACTCGACCCCAGCATTTT
J gene: TRBJ1-6; V gene: TRBV20-1; D gene: -; clone size: -; CDR3 protein: CSASTRPGNSPLHF; CDR3 DNA: TGCAGTGCTAGTACGCGGCCCGGGAATTCACCCCTCCACTTT
J gene: TRBJ1-2; V gene: TRBV7-6; D gene: -; clone size: -; CDR3 protein: CASSTGGGANYGYTF; CDR3 DNA: TGTGCCAGCAGCACCGGGGGGGGCGCAAACTATGGCTACACCTTC
J gene: TRBJ1-5; V gene: TRBV18; D gene: TRBD1; clone size: -; CDR3 protein: CASSRNDRANQPQHF; CDR3 DNA: TGTGCCAGCTCCCGCAATGACAGGGCGAATCAGCCCCAGCATTTT
J gene: TRBJ2-7; V gene: TRBV5-6; D gene: -; clone size: -; CDR3 protein: CASSLEAYEQYF; CDR3 DNA: TGTGCCAGCAGCTTGGAGGCCTACGAGCAGTACTTC